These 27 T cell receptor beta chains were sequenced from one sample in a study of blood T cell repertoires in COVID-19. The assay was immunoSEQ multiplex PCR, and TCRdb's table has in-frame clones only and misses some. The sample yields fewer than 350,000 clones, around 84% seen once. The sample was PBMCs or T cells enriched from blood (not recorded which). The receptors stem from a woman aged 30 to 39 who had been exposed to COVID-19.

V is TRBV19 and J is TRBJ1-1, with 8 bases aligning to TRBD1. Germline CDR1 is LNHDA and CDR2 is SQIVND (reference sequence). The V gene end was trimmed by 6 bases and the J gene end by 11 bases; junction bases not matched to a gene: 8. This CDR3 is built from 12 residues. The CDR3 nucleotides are TGTGCCAGTAGGGCCTTTGACAGGGGTGCTTTCTTT. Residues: CASRAFDRGAFF.

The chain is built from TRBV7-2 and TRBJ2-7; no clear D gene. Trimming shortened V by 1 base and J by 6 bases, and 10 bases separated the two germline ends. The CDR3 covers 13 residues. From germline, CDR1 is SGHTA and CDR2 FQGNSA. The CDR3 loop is CASSLDRSSEQYF. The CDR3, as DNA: TGTGCCAGCAGCTTAGATCGGTCTAGCGAGCAGTACTTC.

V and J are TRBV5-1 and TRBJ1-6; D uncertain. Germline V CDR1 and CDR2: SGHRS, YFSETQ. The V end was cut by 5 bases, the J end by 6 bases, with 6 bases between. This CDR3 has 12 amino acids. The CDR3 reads CASRQTNSPLHF. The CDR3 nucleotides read TGCGCCAGCAGACAGACTAATTCACCCCTCCACTTT.

CDR3 nucleotide sequence: TGTGCCAGCAGCTTAGGCGGCGGGGGAAATGAGCAGTTCTTC. Translated, it gives CASSLGGGGNEQFF. The rearrangement joins TRBV11-2 to TRBJ2-1; 7 bases map to TRBD2. V dropped 1 base and J dropped 7; count of bases not matched to a gene: 4. The CDR3 totals 14 residues. CDR1 is SGHAT, CDR2 FQNNGV, per germline.

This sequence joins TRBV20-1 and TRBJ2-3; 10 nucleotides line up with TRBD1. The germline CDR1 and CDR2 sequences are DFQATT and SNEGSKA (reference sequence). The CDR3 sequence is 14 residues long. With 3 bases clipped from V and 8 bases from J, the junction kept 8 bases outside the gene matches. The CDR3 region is CSASSGQGSSTQYF. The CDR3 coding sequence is TGCAGTGCTAGTTCGGGACAGGGGTCAAGTACGCAGTATTTT.

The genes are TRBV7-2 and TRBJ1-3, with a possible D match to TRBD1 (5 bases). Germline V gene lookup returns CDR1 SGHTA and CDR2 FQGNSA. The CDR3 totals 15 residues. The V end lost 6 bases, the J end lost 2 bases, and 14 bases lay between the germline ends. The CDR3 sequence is CASRPEQVAGNTIYF. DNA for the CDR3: TGTGCCAGCAGGCCGGAACAGGTTGCTGGAAACACCATATATTTT.

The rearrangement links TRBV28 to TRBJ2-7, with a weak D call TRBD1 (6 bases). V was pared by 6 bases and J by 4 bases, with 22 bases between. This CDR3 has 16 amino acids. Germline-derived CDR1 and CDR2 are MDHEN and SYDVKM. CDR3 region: CASSPVDTGFWYEQYF. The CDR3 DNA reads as TGTGCCAGCAGCCCGGTCGACACAGGGTTCTGGTACGAGCAGTACTTC.

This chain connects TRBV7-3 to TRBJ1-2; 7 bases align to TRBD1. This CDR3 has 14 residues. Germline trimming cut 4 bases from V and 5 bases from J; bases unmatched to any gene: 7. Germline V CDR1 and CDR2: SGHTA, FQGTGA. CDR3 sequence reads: CASSSPGTAYGYTF. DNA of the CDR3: TGTGCCAGCAGCTCGCCCGGGACAGCATATGGCTACACCTTC.

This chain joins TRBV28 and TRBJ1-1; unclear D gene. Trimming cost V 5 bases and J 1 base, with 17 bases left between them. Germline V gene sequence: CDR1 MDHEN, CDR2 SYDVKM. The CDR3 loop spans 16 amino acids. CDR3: CASSLHPRTTNTEAFF. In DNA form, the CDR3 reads TGTGCCAGCAGTCTACACCCAAGGACTACGAACACTGAAGCTTTCTTT.

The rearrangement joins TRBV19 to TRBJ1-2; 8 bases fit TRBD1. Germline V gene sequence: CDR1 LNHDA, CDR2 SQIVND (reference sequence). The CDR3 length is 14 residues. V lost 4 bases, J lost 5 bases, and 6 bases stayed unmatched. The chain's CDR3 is CASSTRQGHYGYTF. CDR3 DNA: TGTGCCAGTAGTACACGACAGGGGCATTATGGCTACACCTTC. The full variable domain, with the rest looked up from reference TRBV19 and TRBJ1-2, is DGGITQSPKYLFRKEGQNVTLSCEQNLNHDAMYWYRQDPGQGLRLIYYSQIVNDFQKGDIAEGYSVSREKKESFPLTVTSAQKNPTAFYLCASSTRQGHYGYTFGSGTRLTVV.

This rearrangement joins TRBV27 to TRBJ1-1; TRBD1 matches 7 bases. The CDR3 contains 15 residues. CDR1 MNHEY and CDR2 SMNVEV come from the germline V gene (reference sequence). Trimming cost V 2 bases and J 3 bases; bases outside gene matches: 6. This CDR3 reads CASSLAGRGDTEAFF. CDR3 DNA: TGTGCCAGCAGTTTAGCGGGCAGGGGGGACACTGAAGCTTTCTTT.

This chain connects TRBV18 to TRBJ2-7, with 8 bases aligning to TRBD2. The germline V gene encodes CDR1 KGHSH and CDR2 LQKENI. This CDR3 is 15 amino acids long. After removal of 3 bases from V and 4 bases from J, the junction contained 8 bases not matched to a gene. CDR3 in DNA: TGTGCCAGCTCACCTGGGAATAGCGGGATATACGAGCAGTACTTC. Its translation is CASSPGNSGIYEQYF.

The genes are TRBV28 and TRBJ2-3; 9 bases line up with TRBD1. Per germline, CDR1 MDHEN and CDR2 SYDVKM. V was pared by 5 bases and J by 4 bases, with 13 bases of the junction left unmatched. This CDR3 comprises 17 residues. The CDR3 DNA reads TGTGCCAGCAGTATACTGGGCGGGACAGGGACGCCAGATACGCAGTATTTT. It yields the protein CASSILGGTGTPDTQYF.

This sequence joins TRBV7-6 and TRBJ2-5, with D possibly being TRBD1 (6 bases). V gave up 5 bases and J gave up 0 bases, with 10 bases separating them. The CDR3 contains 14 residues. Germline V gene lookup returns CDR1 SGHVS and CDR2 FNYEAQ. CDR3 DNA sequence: TGTGCCAGCAGCGTTACAGGGTACCAAGAGACCCAGTACTTC. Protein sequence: CASSVTGYQETQYF.

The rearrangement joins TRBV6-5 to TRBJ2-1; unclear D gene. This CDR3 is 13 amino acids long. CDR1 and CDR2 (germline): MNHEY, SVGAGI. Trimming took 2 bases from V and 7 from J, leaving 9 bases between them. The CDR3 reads CASSYLSQNEQFF. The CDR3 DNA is TGTGCCAGCAGTTACCTCTCCCAGAATGAGCAGTTCTTC.

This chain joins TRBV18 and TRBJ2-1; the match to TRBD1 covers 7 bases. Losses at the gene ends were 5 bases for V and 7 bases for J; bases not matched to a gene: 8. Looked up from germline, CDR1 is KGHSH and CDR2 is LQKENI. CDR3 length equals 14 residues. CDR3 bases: TGTGCCAGCTCAAGACCTCCGACAGGGAATGAGCAGTTCTTC. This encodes CASSRPPTGNEQFF.

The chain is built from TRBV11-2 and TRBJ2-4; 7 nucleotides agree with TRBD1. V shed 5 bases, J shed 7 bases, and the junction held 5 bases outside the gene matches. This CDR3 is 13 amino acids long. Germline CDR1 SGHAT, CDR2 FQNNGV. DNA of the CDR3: TGTGCCAGCAGCGTCCAACAGGGGAACATTCAGTACTTC. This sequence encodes CASSVQQGNIQYF.

The DNA of the CDR3 is TGCGCCAGCAGTGAATCAGGCTCCTATAATTCACCCCTCCACTTT. Protein product: CASSESGSYNSPLHF. This rearrangement joins TRBV10-2 to TRBJ1-6; no definite D call. The V gene lost 3 bases and the J gene lost 0 bases, with 6 bases spanning the gap. The CDR3 has 15 amino acids. The germline CDR1 and CDR2 sequences are WSHSY and SAAADI.

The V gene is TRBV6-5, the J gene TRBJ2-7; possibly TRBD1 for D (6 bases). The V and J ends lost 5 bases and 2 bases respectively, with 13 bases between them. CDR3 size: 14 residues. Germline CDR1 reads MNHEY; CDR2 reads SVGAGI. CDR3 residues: CASSLLTGTYEQYF. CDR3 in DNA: TGTGCCAGCAGTCTTTTGACAGGAACCTACGAGCAGTACTTC.

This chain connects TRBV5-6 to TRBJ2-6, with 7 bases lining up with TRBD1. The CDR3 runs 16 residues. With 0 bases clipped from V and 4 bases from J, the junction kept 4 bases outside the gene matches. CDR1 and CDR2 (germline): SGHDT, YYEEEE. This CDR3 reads CASSLVDRAGANVLTF. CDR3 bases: TGTGCCAGCAGCTTGGTAGACAGGGCCGGGGCCAACGTCCTGACTTTC. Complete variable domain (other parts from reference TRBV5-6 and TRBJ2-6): DAGVTQSPTHLIKTRGQQVTLRCSPKSGHDTVSWYQQALGQGPQFIFQYYEEEERQRGNFPDRFSGHQFPNYSSELNVNALLLGDSALYLCASSLVDRAGANVLTFGAGSRLTVL.

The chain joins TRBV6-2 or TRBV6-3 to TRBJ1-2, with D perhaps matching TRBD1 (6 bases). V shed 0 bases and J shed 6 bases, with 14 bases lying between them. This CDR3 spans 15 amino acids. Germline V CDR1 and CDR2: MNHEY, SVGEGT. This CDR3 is CASSYSRIRQDGYTF. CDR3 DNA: TGTGCCAGCAGTTACTCTCGTATTCGACAGGATGGCTACACCTTC.

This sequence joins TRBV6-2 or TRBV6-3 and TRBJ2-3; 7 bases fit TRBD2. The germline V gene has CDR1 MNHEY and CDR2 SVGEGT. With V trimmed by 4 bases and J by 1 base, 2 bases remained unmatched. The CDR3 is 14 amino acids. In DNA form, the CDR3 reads TGTGCCAGCAGTTTGGCGGGGGGCACAGATACGCAGTATTTT. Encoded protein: CASSLAGGTDTQYF.

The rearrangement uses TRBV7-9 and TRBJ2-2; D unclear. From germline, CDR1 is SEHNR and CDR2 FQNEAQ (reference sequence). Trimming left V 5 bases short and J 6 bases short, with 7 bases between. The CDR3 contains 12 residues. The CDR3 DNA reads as TGTGCCAGCAGCCTCTATCCCGGGGAGCTGTTTTTT. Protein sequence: CASSLYPGELFF.

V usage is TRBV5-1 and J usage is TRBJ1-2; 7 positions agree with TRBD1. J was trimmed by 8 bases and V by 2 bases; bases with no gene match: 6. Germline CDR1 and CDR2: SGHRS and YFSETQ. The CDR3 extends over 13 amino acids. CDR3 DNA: TGCGCCAGCAGCTTCACGACAGGGCAGGGCTACACCTTC. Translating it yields CASSFTTGQGYTF.

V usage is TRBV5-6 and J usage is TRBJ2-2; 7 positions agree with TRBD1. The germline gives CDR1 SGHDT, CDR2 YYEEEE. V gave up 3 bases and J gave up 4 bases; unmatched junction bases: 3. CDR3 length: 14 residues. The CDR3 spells CASSSGQFTGELFF. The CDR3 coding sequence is TGTGCCAGCAGCTCGGGACAGTTCACCGGGGAGCTGTTTTTT.

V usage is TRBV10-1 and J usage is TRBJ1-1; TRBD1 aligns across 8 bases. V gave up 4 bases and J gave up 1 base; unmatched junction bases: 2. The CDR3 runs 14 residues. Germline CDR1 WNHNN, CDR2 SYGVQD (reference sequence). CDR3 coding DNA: TGCGCCAGCAGTGGACAGGGGACGAACACTGAAGCTTTCTTT. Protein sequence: CASSGQGTNTEAFF.

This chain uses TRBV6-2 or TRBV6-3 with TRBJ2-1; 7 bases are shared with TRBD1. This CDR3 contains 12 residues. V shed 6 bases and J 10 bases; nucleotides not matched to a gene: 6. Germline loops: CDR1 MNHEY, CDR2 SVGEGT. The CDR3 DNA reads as TGTGCCAGCAGCCACGGGACAGAGGAGCAGTTCTTC. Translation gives CASSHGTEEQFF.